The T cell receptor (beta chain) described here comes from a study of shared clonotypes between healthy human individuals. The overall study: Per-donor plates numbered three CD4 naive, three CD4 memory, two CD8 naive and one CD8 memory. Study-wide results and caveats: Donor clonotype sharing was expected to depend on sequencing depth. Larger estimated richness was generally seen in naive subsets than in memory subsets.

Concerning this clone itself: Its antigen is as yet unknown.

Trimming took 6 bases from V and 4 from J; bases not matched to a gene: 14. The germline V gene has CDR1 MDHEN and CDR2 SYDVKM. The CDR3 is 18 amino acids. Under the authors' procedure: There were no quality scores in the junction-only immunoSEQ sequences, so filtering differed. Sequencing was performed with immunoSEQ multiplex PCR; in TCRdb, only in-frame clones are kept and a portion is missing. That table gives V, J and clone size, and the DNA gave D and trimming. The sample shows about 1.5 million clones, 98% of them seen only once. This rearrangement joins TRBV28 to TRBJ2-5; TRBD2 agrees at 13 bases. The TCR comes from a man aged 25 to 40 in good health. The material sequenced was naive CD4+ T cells sorted from blood. Subset reported: CD45RA+ positively selected. CDR3 sequence: CASRYNLRTSGSGETQYF. The CDR3 bases are TGTGCCAGCAGGTACAACCTCCGGACTAGCGGGAGTGGAGAGACCCAGTACTTC.